One sample yielded the 2 T cell receptor beta chains listed below, sequenced in a study of cytomegalovirus exposure and HLA in healthy donors. Sequencing used immunoSEQ multiplex PCR; TCRdb keeps in-frame clones, though not all of them. The sample carries about 130,000 clones, around nine tenths recorded once. Sequencing was performed on PBMCs. These receptors were taken from a man between 25 and 39 years old in good health and CMV-seronegative.

Here the CDR3 DNA reads TGTGCCATCAGTGAGAGGGGGCAAGGTGAAAAACTGTTTTTT. Translated, it gives CAISERGQGEKLFF. V and J are TRBV10-3 and TRBJ1-4; TRBD1 matches 7 bases. The germline CDR1 and CDR2 sequences are ENHRY and SYGVKD. The CDR3 consists of 14 residues. J gave up 7 bases and V 2 bases, and 4 bases lay outside the gene matches.

The rearrangement joins TRBV5-1 to TRBJ2-3; TRBD2 is a possible D gene (6 bases). The germline V gene encodes CDR1 SGHRS and CDR2 YFSETQ. The CDR3 runs 14 residues. The V end lost 5 bases, the J end lost 0 bases, and 10 bases lay between the germline ends. The CDR3 nucleotides are TGCGCCAGCAGTTTCGGGAGTAGCACAGATACGCAGTATTTT. It yields the protein CASSFGSSTDTQYF.